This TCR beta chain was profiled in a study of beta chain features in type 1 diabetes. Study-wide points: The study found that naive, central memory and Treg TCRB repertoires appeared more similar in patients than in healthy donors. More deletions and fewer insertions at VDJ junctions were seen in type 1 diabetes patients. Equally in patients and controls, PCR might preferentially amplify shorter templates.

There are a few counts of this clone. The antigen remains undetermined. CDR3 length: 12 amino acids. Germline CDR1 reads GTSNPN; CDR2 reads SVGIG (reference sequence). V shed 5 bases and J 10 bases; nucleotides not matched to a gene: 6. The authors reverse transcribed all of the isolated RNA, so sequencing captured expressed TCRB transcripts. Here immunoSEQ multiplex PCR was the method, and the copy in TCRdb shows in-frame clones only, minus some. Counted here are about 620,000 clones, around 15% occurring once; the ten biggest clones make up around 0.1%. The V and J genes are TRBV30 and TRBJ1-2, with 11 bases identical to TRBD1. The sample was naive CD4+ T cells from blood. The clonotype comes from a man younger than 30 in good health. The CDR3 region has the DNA TGTGCCTGGGCCGGGACAGGGGGTATCTACACCTTC. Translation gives CAWAGTGGIYTF.